This entry lists 15 T cell receptor beta chains sequenced from one sample in a study of T-cell memory formation after mild COVID-19. A single record per CDR3 protein comes from TCRdb applying MiXCR to the 5' RACE reads. The table has nearly 250,000 distinct CDR3 sequences, less than 20% seen once. The sequencing input was PBMCs or a T cell subset sorted from them (not recorded which). The receptors originated from an adult woman who had mild COVID-19 (a few samples of this study predate the infection). Cell type and time point are not known.

V and J are TRBV2 and TRBJ1-6; the match to TRBD1 covers 7 bases. Germline trimming cut 7 bases from V and 7 bases from J; bases unmatched to any gene: 1. Germline V gene sequence: CDR1 SNHLY, CDR2 FYNNEI. CDR3 size: 12 residues. The CDR3 nucleotides read TGTGCCAGCACAGGGGGAAATTCACCCCTCCACTTT. Its protein product is CASTGGNSPLHF.

The rearrangement links TRBV12-3 or TRBV12-4 to TRBJ2-1; 7 bases are shared with TRBD2. The CDR3 contains 13 residues. The ends lost 4 bases at V and 6 bases at J; junction bases unmatched: 3. CDR3: CASSSWEGNEQFF. CDR3 coding DNA: TGTGCCAGCAGTTCGTGGGAGGGCAATGAGCAGTTCTTC.

This clonotype was detected only a few times. The rearrangement uses TRBV12-3 or TRBV12-4 and TRBJ2-3, with D possibly TRBD2 on 6 matching bases. Trimming stripped 6 bases from V and 6 bases from J, with 16 bases between. The CDR3 is 14 amino acids. As DNA, the CDR3 is TGTGCCAGCAGGCGACTAGGACACGGGGATACGCAGTATTTT. Translation gives CASRRLGHGDTQYF.

This clonotype was observed at least ten times. Here the CDR3 reads CASSAGLFGDRRTGELFF. The CDR3 DNA sequence: TGTGCCAGCAGCGCGGGGCTCTTTGGAGACAGGCGCACCGGGGAGCTGTTTTTT. The gene calls are TRBV5-5 and TRBJ2-2, with D perhaps being TRBD1 or TRBD2 (6 bases each). Trimming left V 4 bases short and J 4 bases short, with 23 bases between. The germline gives CDR1 SGHKS, CDR2 YYEKEE (reference sequence). The CDR3 has 18 amino acids.

In its sample, this clonotype was seen a few times. The rearrangement joins TRBV20-1 to TRBJ1-4, with D maybe TRBD1 (5 bases). V dropped 3 bases and J dropped 6 bases, with 14 bases sitting between them. Looked up from germline, CDR1 is DFQATT and CDR2 is SNEGSKA (reference sequence). CDR3 length equals 14 residues. CDR3: CSASPGRRDEKLFF. The CDR3 DNA reads TGCAGTGCTAGCCCAGGGCGACGGGATGAAAAACTGTTTTTT.

This clonotype came up a few times. This sequence joins TRBV24-1 and TRBJ2-1, with D possibly called TRBD1 or TRBD2 (5 bases each). This CDR3 region has 13 residues. The germline V gene encodes CDR1 KGHDR and CDR2 SFDVKD. V shed 9 bases and J shed 5 bases, with 13 bases lying between them. The CDR3 bases are TGTGCCACCCGGGGCCAGGACCACAATGAGCAGTTCTTC. Translation: CATRGQDHNEQFF.

This chain joins TRBV25-1 and TRBJ1-4; no definite D call. V was trimmed by 10 bases and J by 0 bases, leaving 3 bases between them. CDR1 and CDR2 (germline): MGHDK, SYGVNS. CDR3 length: 11 residues. The CDR3 loop reads CATSTNEKLFF. In DNA form, the CDR3 reads TGTGCCACATCAACTAATGAAAAACTGTTTTTT.

A few counts support this clonotype. The chain combines TRBV5-1 with TRBJ2-7, with 8 nucleotides matching TRBD1. Germline assignment: CDR1 SGHRS and CDR2 YFSETQ. The CDR3 totals 13 residues. V gave up 7 bases and J gave up 4 bases; unmatched junction bases: 7. CDR3 nucleotides: TGCGCCAGCCGACAGGGGACGGGTTACGAGCAGTACTTC. Residues: CASRQGTGYEQYF.

The V call is TRBV6-5, the J call TRBJ2-1; the D is unclear. V was shortened by 0 bases and J by 15 bases, with 9 bases between the two germline ends. CDR1 and CDR2 (germline): MNHEY, SVGAGI. The CDR3 is 11 residues long. The CDR3 reads CASSYSGGLFF. As DNA, the CDR3 is TGTGCCAGCAGTTACTCGGGTGGCTTGTTCTTC.

This clonotype turned up a few times. V and J are TRBV18 and TRBJ1-4; the match to TRBD1 covers 7 bases. The CDR3 extends over 14 amino acids. Germline trimming cut 5 bases from V and 7 bases from J; bases unmatched to any gene: 7. Germline V gives CDR1 KGHSH, CDR2 LQKENI. CDR3 sequence reads: CASSSTGMSEKLFF. CDR3 nucleotides: TGTGCCAGCTCATCGACAGGGATGAGTGAAAAACTGTTTTTT.

V and J are TRBV29-1 and TRBJ2-5; D unresolved. The germline gives CDR1 SQVTM, CDR2 ANQGSEA. CDR3 length: 16 amino acids. V gave up 1 base and J gave up 0 bases, with 15 bases separating them. The CDR3: CSVEVLEDLYQETQYF. CDR3 coding DNA: TGCAGCGTTGAAGTCCTAGAGGACCTGTACCAAGAGACCCAGTACTTC.

This clonotype has only one observation. This sequence joins TRBV5-5 and TRBJ2-5, with 11 bases identical to TRBD2. CDR3 length equals 17 residues. After removal of 3 bases from V and 1 base from J, the junction contained 8 bases not matched to a gene. Per germline, CDR1 SGHKS and CDR2 YYEKEE (reference sequence). CDR3 amino acids: CASSSRSTSGVQETQYF. CDR3 in DNA: TGTGCCAGCAGCTCCAGGTCGACTAGCGGGGTCCAAGAGACCCAGTACTTC.

This clonotype has a single count. The chain links TRBV27 to TRBJ2-1; 12 bases are a match to TRBD1. V trimming: 5 bases; J trimming: 1 base; junction bases outside the gene matches: 6. The CDR3 has 17 residues. Germline assignment: CDR1 MNHEY and CDR2 SMNVEV (reference sequence). CDR3 sequence reads: CASSPGTGGRSYNEQFF. The CDR3 DNA follows: TGTGCCAGCAGTCCCGGGACAGGGGGCCGATCCTACAATGAGCAGTTCTTC.

In its sample, this clonotype was seen a few times. This rearrangement joins TRBV30 to TRBJ2-1; no definite D call. Trimming stripped 0 bases from V and 6 bases from J, with 6 bases between. Germline V CDR1 and CDR2: GTSNPN, SVGIG (reference sequence). CDR3 length: 12 amino acids. The CDR3 region is CAWSVDLNEQFF. CDR3 nucleotides: TGTGCCTGGAGTGTAGACCTCAATGAGCAGTTCTTC.

The V and J genes are TRBV24-1 and TRBJ2-7, with D possibly TRBD1 on 6 matching bases. Between the trimmed V and J ends, which lost 4 bases and 2 bases, there was a span of 14 bases. The germline V gene encodes CDR1 KGHDR and CDR2 SFDVKD. The CDR3 contains 15 residues. The DNA for the CDR3 is TGTGCCACCAGTGACCCCGGGACACCCACCTACGAGCAGTACTTC. It translates to CATSDPGTPTYEQYF.